This entry lists 24 T cell receptor beta chains sequenced from one sample in a study of CD8 T cells in Susac syndrome. With random hexamers, reverse transcription was performed on roughly 0.5 to 1 ug of RNA. TCRdb itself ran the immunoSEQ multiplex PCR reads through MiXCR, one entry per CDR3 protein. Found here are about 66,000 distinct CDR3 sequences, about 94% of them singletons; the top ten hold about 0.6%. Sequences were obtained from CD8+ T cells from PBMCs. These TCRs come from a human donor with multiple sclerosis.

The rearrangement joins TRBV28 to TRBJ1-1; 7 nucleotides align to TRBD1. Trimming took 4 bases from V and 6 from J; bases not matched to a gene: 11. CDR3 length: 15 residues. CDR1 is MDHEN and CDR2 is SYDVKM in the germline V gene. The CDR3 is CASSSGDRVRAEAFF. CDR3 nucleotides: TGTGCCAGCAGTTCCGGAGACAGGGTCAGGGCTGAAGCTTTCTTT.

V usage is TRBV4-1 and J usage is TRBJ1-5, with D hard to call. V lost 0 bases to trimming and J lost 7 bases, with 13 bases between them. The germline V gene encodes CDR1 MGHRA and CDR2 YSYEKL. This CDR3 contains 15 residues. The CDR3 DNA reads as TGCGCCAGCAGCCAAGATTTAGGGTCAGGCCAGCCCCAGCATTTT. Protein product: CASSQDLGSGQPQHF.

This chain uses TRBV7-9 with TRBJ2-4; 8 bases are a match to TRBD1. CDR1 and CDR2 from the germline V gene are SEHNR and FQNEAQ (reference sequence). The CDR3 is made up of 14 amino acids. V lost 5 bases and J lost 9; bases outside the gene matches: 9. The CDR3 loop reads CASSPPGQEGIQYF. The CDR3, as DNA: TGTGCCAGCAGCCCCCCGGGACAGGAGGGCATTCAGTACTTC.

The J gene is TRBJ2-7, the V gene TRBV2; 12 nucleotides match TRBD1. CDR1 and CDR2 (germline): SNHLY, FYNNEI. There are 15 residues in the CDR3. J gave up 7 bases and V 7 bases, and 11 bases lay outside the gene matches. The CDR3 protein is CASTTPGQGAGEQYF. CDR3 nucleotides: TGTGCCAGCACTACTCCGGGACAGGGGGCGGGTGAGCAGTACTTC.

The J gene is TRBJ1-1, the V gene TRBV7-3, with D unclear. The CDR3 runs to 13 residues. CDR1 is SGHTA and CDR2 is FQGTGA in the germline V gene. V lost 5 bases and J lost 1, with 8 bases in between. The CDR3: CASSTATNTEAFF. Here the CDR3 DNA reads TGTGCCAGCAGCACGGCTACGAACACTGAAGCTTTCTTT.

The chain recombines TRBV3-1 with TRBJ2-5, with 7 positions matching TRBD1. V lost 3 bases, J lost 4 bases, and 2 bases stayed unmatched. Germline CDR1 reads LGHDT; CDR2 reads YNNKEL (reference sequence). There are 13 residues in the CDR3. The CDR3: CASSHGTAETQYF. The CDR3 DNA reads as TGTGCCAGCAGCCACGGGACAGCAGAGACCCAGTACTTC.

The J gene is TRBJ2-1, the V gene TRBV28, with 10 bases matching TRBD2. CDR1 and CDR2 from the germline V gene are MDHEN and SYDVKM. V lost 7 bases and J lost 1; bases outside the gene matches: 4. This CDR3 has 15 amino acids. The CDR3 DNA is TGTGCCAGCATCGAGACTAGCGGGTCCTACAATGAGCAGTTCTTC. It translates to CASIETSGSYNEQFF.

The rearrangement joins TRBV28 to TRBJ2-3; no definite D call. V was trimmed by 8 bases and J by 0 bases, leaving 12 bases between them. The V gene's germline CDR1 is MDHEN and CDR2 SYDVKM. The CDR3 is 14 amino acids. The CDR3, as DNA: TGTGCCAGCCGCGTTACGGGTAGCACAGATACGCAGTATTTT. Translated: CASRVTGSTDTQYF.

This chain links TRBV5-1 with TRBJ2-1; D uncertain. Trimming pared 7 bases from V and 4 bases from J, leaving 12 bases between. The CDR3 covers 13 residues. Germline values: CDR1 SGHRS, CDR2 YFSETQ. CDR3 region: CASAITPYNEQFF. Here the CDR3 DNA reads TGCGCCAGCGCGATCACACCGTACAATGAGCAGTTCTTC.

V is TRBV29-1 and J is TRBJ2-7; perhaps D is TRBD1 or TRBD2 (6 bases each). The CDR3 sequence is 13 residues long. V shed 3 bases and J shed 1 base, with 10 bases lying between them. Per germline, CDR1 SQVTM and CDR2 ANQGSEA. CDR3 residues: CSVDQGTSYEQYF. CDR3 nucleotide sequence: TGCAGCGTTGACCAGGGGACTTCCTACGAGCAGTACTTC.

This chain uses TRBV28 with TRBJ2-7; 8 positions match TRBD2. J gave up 7 bases and V 3 bases, and 14 bases lay outside the gene matches. There are 16 residues in the CDR3. Germline V gene sequence: CDR1 MDHEN, CDR2 SYDVKM. The CDR3 loop reads CASSLSLRGLEREQYF. The CDR3 nucleotides read TGTGCCAGCAGTTTGTCCCTGAGGGGACTAGAACGGGAGCAGTACTTC.

The chain recombines TRBV5-6 with TRBJ2-7, with 7 bases identical to TRBD1. After removal of 4 bases from V and 0 bases from J, the junction contained 7 bases not matched to a gene. Germline loops: CDR1 SGHDT, CDR2 YYEEEE. This CDR3 region has 15 residues. The CDR3 region has the DNA TGTGCCAGCAGCCCCCGTGCAGGGGGCTCCTACGAGCAGTACTTC. It is translated as CASSPRAGGSYEQYF.

The rearrangement joins TRBV3-1 to TRBJ2-3, with D perhaps given as TRBD1 or TRBD2 (6 bases each). The CDR3 spans 17 residues. Germline V gene sequence: CDR1 LGHDT, CDR2 YNNKEL (reference sequence). V was clipped by 4 bases and J by 2 bases, with 19 bases between them. The CDR3 coding sequence is TGTGCCAGCAGCCCCGGGACACCGGGGGACCCCACAGATACGCAGTATTTT. Residues: CASSPGTPGDPTDTQYF.

J is TRBJ2-5 and V is TRBV7-8; TRBD2 agrees at 11 bases. The V gene's germline CDR1 is SGHVS and CDR2 FQNEAQ. The CDR3 is 16 amino acids. Germline trimming cut 5 bases from V and 4 bases from J; bases unmatched to any gene: 9. The CDR3 DNA follows: TGTGCCAGCAGCCTACTAGCGGGGGACGCCCGAGAGACCCAGTACTTC. It specifies CASSLLAGDARETQYF.

This chain links TRBV27 with TRBJ2-7; no firm D call. Germline-derived CDR1 and CDR2 are MNHEY and SMNVEV (reference sequence). Trimming removed 2 bases from V and 7 bases from J, with 12 bases in between. The length of the CDR3 is 13 residues. CDR3 sequence reads: CASSLGTPGEQYF. The CDR3 DNA sequence: TGTGCCAGCAGTTTAGGAACACCTGGGGAGCAGTACTTC.

This clonotype appeared a few times. The chain employs TRBV18 and TRBJ2-7; 12 nucleotides align to TRBD1. The J segment lost 6 bases and the V segment lost 2 bases, leaving 2 bases of the junction unmatched. The CDR3 spans 14 residues. Germline CDR1 and CDR2: KGHSH and LQKENI. CDR3 sequence: CASSPGTGGFEQYF. The DNA for the CDR3 is TGTGCCAGCTCACCAGGGACAGGGGGCTTCGAGCAGTACTTC. Full variable domain (missing parts from reference TRBV18 and TRBJ2-7): NAGVMQNPRHLVRRRGQEARLRCSPMKGHSHVYWYRQLPEEGLKFMVYLQKENIIDESGMPKERFSAEFPKEGPSILRIQQVVRGDSAAYFCASSPGTGGFEQYFGPGTRLTVT.

The chain joins TRBV27 to TRBJ2-1; perhaps D is TRBD1 or TRBD2 (5 bases each). Deletions cut 5 bases from V and 4 bases from J, with 15 bases between. The CDR3 spans 15 residues. The germline CDR1 and CDR2 sequences are MNHEY and SMNVEV (reference sequence). CDR3 residues: CASSRTPGPYNEQFF. In nucleotides, the CDR3 is TGTGCCAGCAGTCGGACTCCGGGACCATACAATGAGCAGTTCTTC.

This sequence joins TRBV2 and TRBJ2-2; unclear D gene. CDR1 is SNHLY, CDR2 FYNNEI, per germline. V lost 0 bases and J 7 bases, leaving 9 bases between the germline ends. This CDR3 spans 14 amino acids. In nucleotides, the CDR3 is TGTGCCAGCAGTGAAGCCCCCAACCACGGGGAGCTGTTTTTT. As protein: CASSEAPNHGELFF.

This chain uses TRBV6-5 with TRBJ2-1; 7 positions agree with TRBD1. With V trimmed by 6 bases and J by 6 bases, 5 bases remained unmatched. Germline CDR1 is MNHEY and CDR2 is SVGAGI. The CDR3 covers 13 residues. CDR3 sequence reads: CASRQGQLNEQFF. CDR3 nucleotide sequence: TGTGCCAGCAGACAGGGACAGCTCAATGAGCAGTTCTTC.

The chain links TRBV13 to TRBJ2-1, with 7 bases aligning to TRBD2. The J segment lost 2 bases and the V segment lost 0 bases, leaving 7 bases of the junction unmatched. The CDR3 length is 17 residues. Germline-derived CDR1 and CDR2 are PRHDT and FYEKMQ (reference sequence). DNA of the CDR3: TGTGCCAGCAGCTTAGGCGGGGCGGGGGTGACCTACAATGAGCAGTTCTTC. Its translation is CASSLGGAGVTYNEQFF.

In its sample, this clonotype was seen once. The chain combines TRBV4-1 with TRBJ2-7; D ambiguous. The V end was cut by 5 bases, the J end by 7 bases, with 27 bases between. CDR1 and CDR2 from the germline V gene are MGHRA and YSYEKL. This CDR3 is built from 17 residues. The CDR3 nucleotides are TGCGCCAGCAGCGAACCACCCTGGAGAAGGGTGAAGGATGAGCAGTACTTC. Translating gives CASSEPPWRRVKDEQYF.

The chain couples TRBV13 to TRBJ1-4; D remains unclear. With 2 bases removed from V and 10 bases from J, the gap between germline ends came to 14 bases. The germline gives CDR1 PRHDT, CDR2 FYEKMQ (reference sequence). The CDR3 loop spans 14 amino acids. CDR3 sequence reads: CASSLRTRVAKLFF. The CDR3 nucleotides read TGTGCCAGCAGCTTAAGAACTCGGGTCGCAAAACTGTTTTTT.

The chain employs TRBV3-1 and TRBJ1-6; 7 bases fit TRBD1. Losses at the gene ends were 4 bases for V and 8 bases for J; bases not matched to a gene: 8. The V gene's germline CDR1 is LGHDT and CDR2 YNNKEL (reference sequence). The CDR3 runs to 15 residues. CDR3 loop: CASSPRTGEYSPLHF. The DNA for the CDR3 is TGTGCCAGCAGCCCACGGACAGGCGAGTATTCACCCCTCCACTTT.

This sequence joins TRBV13 and TRBJ1-1; a possible D gene is TRBD1 (5 bases). Germline V gene lookup returns CDR1 PRHDT and CDR2 FYEKMQ (reference sequence). The CDR3 is 15 amino acids. V lost 5 bases and J 1 base, leaving 14 bases between the germline ends. Here the CDR3 reads CASSPHPGENTEAFF. CDR3 nucleotides: TGTGCCAGCAGCCCTCACCCGGGGGAGAACACTGAAGCTTTCTTT.